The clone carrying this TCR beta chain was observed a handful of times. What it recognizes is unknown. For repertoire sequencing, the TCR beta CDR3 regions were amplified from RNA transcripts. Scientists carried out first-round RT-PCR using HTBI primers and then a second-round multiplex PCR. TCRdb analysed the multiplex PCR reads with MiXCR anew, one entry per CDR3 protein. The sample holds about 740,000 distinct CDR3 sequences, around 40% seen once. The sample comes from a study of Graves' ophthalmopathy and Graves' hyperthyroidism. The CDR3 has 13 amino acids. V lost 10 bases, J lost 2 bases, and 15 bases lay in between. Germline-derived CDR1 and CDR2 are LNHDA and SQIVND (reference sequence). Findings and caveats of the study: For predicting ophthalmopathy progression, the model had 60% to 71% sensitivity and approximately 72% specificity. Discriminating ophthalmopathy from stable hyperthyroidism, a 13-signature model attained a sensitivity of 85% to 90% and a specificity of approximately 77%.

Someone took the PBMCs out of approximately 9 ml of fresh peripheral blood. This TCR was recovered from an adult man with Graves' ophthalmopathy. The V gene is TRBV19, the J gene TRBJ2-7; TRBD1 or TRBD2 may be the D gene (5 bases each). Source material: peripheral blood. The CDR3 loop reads CATSRGSAYEQYF. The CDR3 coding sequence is TGTGCCACCTCTCGGGGCAGCGCCTACGAGCAGTACTTC. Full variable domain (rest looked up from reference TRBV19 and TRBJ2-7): DGGITQSPKYLFRKEGQNVTLSCEQNLNHDAMYWYRQDPGQGLRLIYYSQIVNDFQKGDIAEGYSVSREKKESFPLTVTSAQKNPTAFYLCATSRGSAYEQYFGPGTRLTVT.